The 12 T cell receptor beta chains listed next were all sequenced from one sample in a study of Ad26.COV2.S vaccination and SARS-CoV-2 variants. Using immunoSEQ multiplex PCR, the repertoire was profiled, and TCRdb retains in-frame clones only, with some absent. The table has about 180,000 clones, 87% seen once. The input for sequencing was peripheral blood, taken after recovery from COVID-19. These receptors were taken from a human donor who had recovered from COVID-19.

The V gene is TRBV5-1, the J gene TRBJ2-3; 9 bases align to TRBD2. There are 14 residues in the CDR3. V dropped 0 bases and J dropped 4; count of bases not matched to a gene: 0. CDR1 and CDR2 (germline): SGHRS, YFSETQ. Here the CDR3 DNA reads TGCGCCAGCAGCTTGGGACTAGCGGCAGATACGCAGTATTTT. Translation gives CASSLGLAADTQYF.

This clone was recorded once. J is TRBJ2-2 and V is TRBV2, with 8 bases identical to TRBD1. Germline V CDR1 and CDR2: SNHLY, FYNNEI. The CDR3 has 14 amino acids. V was pared by 6 bases and J by 2 bases, with 2 bases of the junction left unmatched. In DNA form, the CDR3 reads TGTGCCAGCAGCGGACAGGGCAACACCGGGGAGCTGTTTTTT. It codes for CASSGQGNTGELFF. Using reference TRBV2 and TRBJ2-2 for the parts outside the CDR3, the full variable domain is EPEVTQTPSHQVTQMGQEVILRCVPISNHLYFYWYRQILGQKVEFLVSFYNNEISEKSEIFDDQFSVERPDGSNFTLKIRSTKLEDSAMYFCASSGQGNTGELFFGEGSRLTVL.

V is TRBV27 and J is TRBJ2-7; D unclear. The length of the CDR3 is 13 residues. The V end lost 5 bases, the J end lost 3 bases, and 11 bases lay between the germline ends. Per germline, CDR1 MNHEY and CDR2 SMNVEV (reference sequence). Here the CDR3 reads CASSLNRYYEQYF. The DNA of the CDR3 is TGTGCCAGCAGTCTTAACCGCTACTACGAGCAGTACTTC.

This clone was observed a single time. Compared with germline, one end of the junction differs, possibly owing to a read error. The gene calls are TRBV7-8 and TRBJ2-1; D remains ambiguous. Germline CDR1 SGHVS, CDR2 FQNEAQ. The length of the CDR3 is 11 residues. CDR3 DNA sequence: TGTGCCAGCAGCTTAGATAGAGTAGTCCTCTTC. It encodes CASSLDRVVLF. The whole variable domain, remainder taken from reference TRBV7-8 and TRBJ2-1, is GAGVSQSPRYKVAKRGQDVALRCDPISGHVSLFWYQQALGQGPEFLTYFQNEAQLDKSGLPSDRFFAERPEGSVSTLKIQRTQQEDSAVYLCASSLDRVVLFGPGTRLTVL.

The gene calls are TRBV13 and TRBJ1-2, with D tentatively TRBD1 (5 bases). Looked up from germline, CDR1 is PRHDT and CDR2 is FYEKMQ (reference sequence). V dropped 0 bases and J dropped 5 bases, with 13 bases sitting between them. The length of the CDR3 is 15 residues. Written as DNA, the CDR3 is TGTGCCAGCAGCTTAGGCCTCGGGGGGAGGTATGGCTACACCTTC. It translates to CASSLGLGGRYGYTF. The variable domain in full, with the rest retrieved from reference TRBV13 and TRBJ1-2, is AAGVIQSPRHLIKEKRETATLKCYPIPRHDTVYWYQQGPGQDPQFLISFYEKMQSDKGSIPDRFSAQQFSDYHSELNMSSLELGDSALYFCASSLGLGGRYGYTFGSGTRLTVV.

The genes are TRBV27 and TRBJ2-5; D may be TRBD2 (7 bases). Germline V gives CDR1 MNHEY, CDR2 SMNVEV (reference sequence). V lost 8 bases to trimming and J lost 7 bases, with 14 bases between them. The CDR3 loop spans 12 amino acids. The CDR3 sequence is CASGRGDGTQYF. The CDR3 coding sequence is TGTGCCAGCGGGAGGGGGGACGGGACCCAGTACTTC.

V gene TRBV7-9 combines with J gene TRBJ1-1; a weak D match, TRBD1 (6 bases). V dropped 5 bases and J dropped 0 bases, with 13 bases sitting between them. Per the germline V gene, CDR1 is SEHNR and CDR2 is FQNEAQ (reference sequence). CDR3 length: 15 residues. CDR3 DNA: TGTGCCAGCAGCACCCAAACAGGGATGAACACTGAAGCTTTCTTT. This codes for CASSTQTGMNTEAFF. The full variable domain, with the rest looked up from reference TRBV7-9 and TRBJ1-1, is DTGVSQNPRHKITKRGQNVTFRCDPISEHNRLYWYRQTLGQGPEFLTYFQNEAQLEKSRLLSDRFSAERPKGSFSTLEIQRTEQGDSAMYLCASSTQTGMNTEAFFGQGTRLTVV.

This clone has a handful of counts. This chain connects TRBV6-6 to TRBJ2-1, with TRBD2 matching over 13 bases. CDR1 is MNHNY and CDR2 is SVGAGI in the germline V gene (reference sequence). This CDR3 comprises 15 residues. Trimming at V came to 3 bases and at J to 8 bases, leaving 4 bases not matched to a gene. CDR3 protein: CASSYGTSGRDEQFF. CDR3 sequence (DNA): TGTGCCAGCAGTTATGGTACTAGCGGGAGGGATGAGCAGTTCTTC.

The chain joins TRBV18 to TRBJ2-1; 8 bases match TRBD2. The germline V gene encodes CDR1 KGHSH and CDR2 LQKENI. The CDR3 extends over 15 amino acids. J lost 6 bases, V lost 3 bases, and 7 bases had no gene match. CDR3 nucleotide sequence: TGTGCCAGCTCACCTCTAGCGGGTTTTTCCAATGAGCAGTTCTTC. It yields the protein CASSPLAGFSNEQFF.

This sequence joins TRBV3-1 (or the pseudogene TRBV3-2) and TRBJ2-3, with 7 nucleotides matching TRBD2. CDR1 is LGHDT and CDR2 is YNNKEL in the germline V gene (reference sequence). The V segment lost 0 bases and the J segment 5 bases; nucleotides outside the gene matches: 8. The CDR3 is 16 residues long. The CDR3 region is CASSQDWASGGDTQYF. The CDR3 coding sequence is TGTGCCAGCAGCCAAGATTGGGCTAGCGGAGGAGATACGCAGTATTTT.

V is TRBV18 and J is TRBJ2-7; possibly TRBD2 for D (5 bases). CDR3 length: 12 residues. Per the germline V gene, CDR1 is KGHSH and CDR2 is LQKENI. Trimming cost V 3 bases and J 6 bases, with 9 bases left between them. CDR3 nucleotides: TGTGCCAGCTCACCGGACTCTCGCGAGCAGTACTTC. This sequence encodes CASSPDSREQYF.

This chain uses TRBV5-1 with TRBJ2-7; 7 positions match TRBD1. In germline, CDR1 is SGHRS, CDR2 YFSETQ. The CDR3 has 14 residues. V lost 4 bases and J lost 3; bases outside the gene matches: 7. The CDR3 bases are TGCGCCAGCAGCCTTTGGACAGGAGACTACGAGCAGTACTTC. As protein: CASSLWTGDYEQYF.